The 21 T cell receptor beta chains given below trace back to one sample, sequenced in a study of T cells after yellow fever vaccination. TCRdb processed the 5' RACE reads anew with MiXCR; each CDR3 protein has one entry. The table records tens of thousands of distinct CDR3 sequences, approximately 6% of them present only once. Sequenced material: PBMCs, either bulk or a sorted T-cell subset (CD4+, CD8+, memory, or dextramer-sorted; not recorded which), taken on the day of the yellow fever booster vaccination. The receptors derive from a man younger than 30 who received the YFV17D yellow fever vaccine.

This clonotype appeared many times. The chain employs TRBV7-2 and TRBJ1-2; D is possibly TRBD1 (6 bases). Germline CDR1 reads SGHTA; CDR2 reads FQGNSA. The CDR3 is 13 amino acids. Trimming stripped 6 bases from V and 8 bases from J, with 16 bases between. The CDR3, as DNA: TGTGCCAGCAGGGATCGGGGGGGCCTAGGCTACACCTTC. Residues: CASRDRGGLGYTF.

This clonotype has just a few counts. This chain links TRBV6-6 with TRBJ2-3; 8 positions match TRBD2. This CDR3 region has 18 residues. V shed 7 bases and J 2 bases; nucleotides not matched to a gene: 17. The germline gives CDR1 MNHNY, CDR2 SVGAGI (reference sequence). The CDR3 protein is CASILRISSGTNTDTQYF. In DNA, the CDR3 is TGTGCCAGCATTCTTAGGATTAGTAGCGGGACAAACACAGATACGCAGTATTTT.

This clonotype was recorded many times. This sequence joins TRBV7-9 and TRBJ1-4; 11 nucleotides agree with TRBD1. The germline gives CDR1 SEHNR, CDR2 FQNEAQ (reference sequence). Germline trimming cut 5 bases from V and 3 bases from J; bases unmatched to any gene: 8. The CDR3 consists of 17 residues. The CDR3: CASSPGTGGGPNEKLFF. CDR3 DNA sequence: TGTGCCAGCAGCCCCGGGACAGGGGGAGGACCTAATGAAAAACTGTTTTTT. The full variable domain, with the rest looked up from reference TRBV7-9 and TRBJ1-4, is DTGVSQNPRHKITKRGQNVTFRCDPISEHNRLYWYRQTLGQGPEFLTYFQNEAQLEKSRLLSDRFSAERPKGSFSTLEIQRTEQGDSAMYLCASSPGTGGGPNEKLFFGSGTQLSVL.

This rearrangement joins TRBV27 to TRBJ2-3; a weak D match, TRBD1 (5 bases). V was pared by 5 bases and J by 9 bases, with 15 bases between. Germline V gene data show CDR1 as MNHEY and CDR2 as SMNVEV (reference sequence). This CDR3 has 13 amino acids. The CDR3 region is CASSTVGAVTQYF. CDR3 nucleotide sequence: TGTGCCAGCAGTACTGTTGGGGCCGTCACGCAGTATTTT.

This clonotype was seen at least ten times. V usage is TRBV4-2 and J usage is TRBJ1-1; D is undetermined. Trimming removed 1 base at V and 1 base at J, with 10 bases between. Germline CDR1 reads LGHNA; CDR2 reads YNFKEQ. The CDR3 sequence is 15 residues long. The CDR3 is CASSQVLAQNTEAFF. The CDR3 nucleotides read TGTGCCAGCAGCCAAGTCCTAGCACAGAACACTGAAGCTTTCTTT.

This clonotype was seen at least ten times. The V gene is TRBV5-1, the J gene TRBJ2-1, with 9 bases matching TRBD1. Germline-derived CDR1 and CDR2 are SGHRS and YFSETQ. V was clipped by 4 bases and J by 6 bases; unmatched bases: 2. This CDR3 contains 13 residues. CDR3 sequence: CASSGQGLNEQFF. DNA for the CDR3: TGCGCCAGCAGCGGACAGGGGCTCAATGAGCAGTTCTTC.

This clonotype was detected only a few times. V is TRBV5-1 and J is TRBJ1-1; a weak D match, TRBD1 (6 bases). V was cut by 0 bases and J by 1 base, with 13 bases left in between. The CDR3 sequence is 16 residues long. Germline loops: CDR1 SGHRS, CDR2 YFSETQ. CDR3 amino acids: CASSLDEQGWNTEAFF. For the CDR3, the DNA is TGCGCCAGCAGCTTGGACGAACAGGGTTGGAACACTGAAGCTTTCTTT.

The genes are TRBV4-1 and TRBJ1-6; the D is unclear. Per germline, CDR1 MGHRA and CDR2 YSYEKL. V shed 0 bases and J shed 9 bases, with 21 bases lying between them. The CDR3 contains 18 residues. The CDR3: CASSQDLSRNRAISPLHF. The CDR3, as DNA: TGCGCCAGCAGCCAAGATCTGTCCAGGAACCGGGCTATTTCACCCCTCCACTTT.

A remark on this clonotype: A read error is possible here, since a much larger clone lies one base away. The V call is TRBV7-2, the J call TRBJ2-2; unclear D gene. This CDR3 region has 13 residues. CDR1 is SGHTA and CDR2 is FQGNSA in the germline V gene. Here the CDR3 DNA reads TGTGCCCGCAGCTTAGGGCCCCGCGGGGAGCTGTTTTTT. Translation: CARSLGPRGELFF. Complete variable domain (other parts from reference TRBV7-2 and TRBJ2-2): GAGVSQSPSNKVTEKGKDVELRCDPISGHTALYWYRQSLGQGLEFLIYFQGNSAPDKSGLPSDRFSAERTGGSVSTLTIQRTQQEDSAVYLCARSLGPRGELFFGEGSRLTVL.

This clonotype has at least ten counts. CDR3 nucleotides: TGTGCCAGCAGTTTATTTGCCCGAGTGGATCAGCCCCAGCATTTT. This codes for CASSLFARVDQPQHF. The J gene is TRBJ1-5, the V gene TRBV12-3 or TRBV12-4, with D unclear. The CDR3 sequence is 15 residues long. The V end lost 2 bases, the J end lost 5 bases, and 13 bases lay between the germline ends.

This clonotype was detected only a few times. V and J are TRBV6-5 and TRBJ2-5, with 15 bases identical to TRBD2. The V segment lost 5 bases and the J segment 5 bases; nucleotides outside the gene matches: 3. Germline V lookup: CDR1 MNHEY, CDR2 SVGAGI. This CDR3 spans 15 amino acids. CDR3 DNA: TGTGCCAGCAGTCCCGGGACTAGCGGGGGGGAGACCCAGTACTTC. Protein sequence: CASSPGTSGGETQYF.

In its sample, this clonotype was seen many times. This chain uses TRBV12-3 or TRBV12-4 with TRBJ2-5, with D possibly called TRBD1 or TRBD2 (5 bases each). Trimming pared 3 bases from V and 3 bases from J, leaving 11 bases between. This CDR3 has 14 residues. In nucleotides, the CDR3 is TGTGCCAGCAGTTTTGGGGACCAAAAAGAGACCCAGTACTTC. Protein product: CASSFGDQKETQYF.

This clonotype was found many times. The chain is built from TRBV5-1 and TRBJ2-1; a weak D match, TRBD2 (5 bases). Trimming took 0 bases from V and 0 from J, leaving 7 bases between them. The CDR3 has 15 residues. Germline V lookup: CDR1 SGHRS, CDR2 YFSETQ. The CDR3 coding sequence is TGCGCCAGCAGCTTGGACGGGGTCTCCTACAATGAGCAGTTCTTC. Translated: CASSLDGVSYNEQFF. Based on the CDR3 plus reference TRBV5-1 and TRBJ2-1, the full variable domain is KAGVTQTPRYLIKTRGQQVTLSCSPISGHRSVSWYQQTPGQGLQFLFEYFSETQRNKGNFPGRFSGRQFSNSRSEMNVSTLELGDSALYLCASSLDGVSYNEQFFGPGTRLTVL.

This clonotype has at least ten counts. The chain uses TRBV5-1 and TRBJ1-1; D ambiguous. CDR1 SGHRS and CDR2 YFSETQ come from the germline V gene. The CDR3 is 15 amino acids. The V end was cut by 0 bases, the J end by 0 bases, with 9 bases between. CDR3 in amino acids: CASSLERSMNTEAFF. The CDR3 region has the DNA TGCGCCAGCAGCTTGGAACGGTCGATGAACACTGAAGCTTTCTTT. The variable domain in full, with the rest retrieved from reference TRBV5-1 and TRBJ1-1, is KAGVTQTPRYLIKTRGQQVTLSCSPISGHRSVSWYQQTPGQGLQFLFEYFSETQRNKGNFPGRFSGRQFSNSRSEMNVSTLELGDSALYLCASSLERSMNTEAFFGQGTRLTVV.

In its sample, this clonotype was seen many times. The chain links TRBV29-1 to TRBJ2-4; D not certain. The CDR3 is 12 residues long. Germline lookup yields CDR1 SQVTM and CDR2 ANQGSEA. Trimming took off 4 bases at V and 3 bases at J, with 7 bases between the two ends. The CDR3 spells CSVAADKNIQYF. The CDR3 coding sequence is TGCAGCGTTGCGGCTGACAAAAACATTCAGTACTTC.

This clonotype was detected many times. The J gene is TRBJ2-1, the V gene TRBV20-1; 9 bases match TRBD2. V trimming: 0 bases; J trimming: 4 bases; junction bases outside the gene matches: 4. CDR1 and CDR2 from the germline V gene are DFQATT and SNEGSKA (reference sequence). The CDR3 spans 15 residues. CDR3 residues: CSARDGLAGYNEQFF. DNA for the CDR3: TGCAGTGCTAGAGATGGCCTAGCGGGGTACAATGAGCAGTTCTTC.

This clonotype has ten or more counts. As DNA, the CDR3 is TGTGCCAGCAGCTTAGACGTAAGGCAACCCCTCCACTTT. Amino acids: CASSLDVRQPLHF. The V and J genes are TRBV7-6 and TRBJ1-6; D is ambiguous. Germline CDR1 and CDR2: SGHVS and FNYEAQ. V shed 1 base and J shed 12 bases, with 10 bases lying between them. The CDR3 has 13 residues.

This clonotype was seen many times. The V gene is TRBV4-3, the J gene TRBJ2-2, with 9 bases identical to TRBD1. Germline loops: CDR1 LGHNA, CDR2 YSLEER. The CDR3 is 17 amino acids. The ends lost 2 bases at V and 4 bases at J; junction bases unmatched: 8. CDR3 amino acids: CASSQSHRGRSTGELFF. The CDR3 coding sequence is TGCGCCAGCAGCCAATCCCACAGGGGGCGTAGCACCGGGGAGCTGTTTTTT.

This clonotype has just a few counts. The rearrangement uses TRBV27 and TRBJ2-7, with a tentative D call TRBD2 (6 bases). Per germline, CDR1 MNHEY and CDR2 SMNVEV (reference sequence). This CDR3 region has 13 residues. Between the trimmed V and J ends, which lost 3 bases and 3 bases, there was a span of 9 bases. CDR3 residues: CASSFGRGYEQYF. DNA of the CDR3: TGTGCCAGCAGTTTTGGGCGGGGCTACGAGCAGTACTTC.

The CDR3 sequence is CATTNDRVDNPEAFF. CDR3 sequence (DNA): TGTGCCACCACCAATGACAGGGTTGATAACCCTGAAGCTTTCTTT. This rearrangement joins TRBV15 to TRBJ1-1; 7 bases map to TRBD1. This CDR3 spans 15 amino acids. The V gene's germline CDR1 is LNHNV and CDR2 YYDKDF (reference sequence). V shed 7 bases and J 6 bases; nucleotides not matched to a gene: 14.

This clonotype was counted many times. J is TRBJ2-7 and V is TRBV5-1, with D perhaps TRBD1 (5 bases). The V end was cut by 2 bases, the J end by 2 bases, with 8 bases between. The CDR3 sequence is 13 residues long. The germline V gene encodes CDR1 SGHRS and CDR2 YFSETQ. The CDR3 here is CASSFTRAYEQYF. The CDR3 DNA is TGCGCCAGCAGCTTCACCAGGGCCTACGAGCAGTACTTC.